What follows are 18 T cell receptor beta chains derived from one specimen sequenced in a study of blood T cell repertoires in COVID-19. The table came from immunoSEQ multiplex PCR; TCRdb's copy has only in-frame clones and leaves some out. This table holds about 230,000 clones, 81% found once. The specimen sequenced was peripheral blood. All receptors come from an elderly woman with COVID-19, enrolled during active disease.

This chain links TRBV5-1 with TRBJ2-2; D is undetermined. The V and J ends lost 5 bases and 0 bases respectively, with 8 bases between them. The CDR3 sequence is 14 residues long. Germline assignment: CDR1 SGHRS and CDR2 YFSETQ. CDR3 DNA: TGCGCCAGCAGAGGTAGCCCGAACACCGGGGAGCTGTTTTTT. Translating it yields CASRGSPNTGELFF.

This clone has a handful of counts. V gene TRBV7-8 combines with J gene TRBJ1-2; maybe TRBD1 (6 bases). The CDR3 extends over 15 amino acids. CDR1 is SGHVS and CDR2 is FQNEAQ in the germline V gene. The V end was cut by 4 bases, the J end by 8 bases, with 20 bases between. The CDR3 nucleotides read TGTGCCAGCAGCTCCGAACAGACAGGAGAAGACGGCTACACCTTC. Amino acids: CASSSEQTGEDGYTF.

This rearrangement joins TRBV7-3 to TRBJ1-5; D is unresolved. V dropped 7 bases and J dropped 5 bases, with 18 bases sitting between them. This CDR3 contains 15 residues. CDR1 SGHTA and CDR2 FQGTGA come from the germline V gene. CDR3: CASNWKGRRDQPQHF. The CDR3 DNA sequence: TGTGCCAGCAACTGGAAGGGAAGGAGGGATCAGCCCCAGCATTTT.

V is TRBV4-3 and J is TRBJ2-2, with D perhaps matching TRBD1 (6 bases). Between the trimmed V and J ends, which lost 0 bases and 6 bases, there was a span of 14 bases. The length of the CDR3 is 16 residues. Germline CDR1 LGHNA, CDR2 YSLEER. CDR3 nucleotide sequence: TGCGCCAGCAGCCAAGAGGGGGCCTGGGGCGCCGGGGAGCTGTTTTTT. This encodes CASSQEGAWGAGELFF.

The chain joins TRBV19 to TRBJ1-5, with 8 bases that match TRBD1. The germline gives CDR1 LNHDA, CDR2 SQIVND (reference sequence). V was pared by 4 bases and J by 5 bases, with 4 bases of the junction left unmatched. This CDR3 comprises 14 residues. CDR3 loop: CASSTGGSYQPQHF. The CDR3 bases are TGTGCCAGTAGTACAGGGGGCTCCTATCAGCCCCAGCATTTT.

Here the CDR3 reads CASKLAGGTDTQYF. The CDR3 coding sequence is TGTGCCAGCAAATTAGCGGGGGGGACAGATACGCAGTATTTT. The V call is TRBV6-5, the J call TRBJ2-3, with TRBD2 matching 11 bases. J lost 3 bases, V lost 7 bases, and 3 bases had no gene match. The CDR3 extends over 14 amino acids. Germline CDR1 reads MNHEY; CDR2 reads SVGAGI.

The chain has TRBV6-5 and TRBJ1-2, with D tentatively TRBD1 (6 bases). The V end was cut by 6 bases, the J end by 7 bases, with 15 bases between. Germline V gene sequence: CDR1 MNHEY, CDR2 SVGAGI. The CDR3 consists of 13 residues. The CDR3, as DNA: TGTGCCAGCAGCAGGAACAGGGATCGTGGCTACACCTTC. Its translation: CASSRNRDRGYTF.

The rearrangement uses TRBV4-1 and TRBJ2-1, with 8 bases lining up with TRBD2. CDR3 length equals 16 residues. Losses at the gene ends were 4 bases for V and 5 bases for J; bases not matched to a gene: 10. Germline V gene sequence: CDR1 MGHRA, CDR2 YSYEKL. The CDR3 loop is CASSPLGSGSHNEQFF. Here the CDR3 DNA reads TGCGCCAGCAGCCCCCTCGGAAGCGGGAGCCACAATGAGCAGTTCTTC.

V usage is TRBV7-9 and J usage is TRBJ1-1, with 9 bases that match TRBD1. This CDR3 region has 16 residues. V dropped 5 bases and J dropped 2; count of bases not matched to a gene: 9. Germline loops: CDR1 SEHNR, CDR2 FQNEAQ (reference sequence). The CDR3 sequence is CASSRTGAVSNTEAFF. The CDR3 region has the DNA TGTGCCAGCAGCCGGACAGGGGCCGTTTCTAACACTGAAGCTTTCTTT.

The chain links TRBV25-1 to TRBJ1-2, with D perhaps matching TRBD1 (5 bases). Germline V gives CDR1 MGHDK, CDR2 SYGVNS. The CDR3 loop spans 11 amino acids. V was shortened by 3 bases and J by 8 bases, with 7 bases between the two germline ends. The CDR3 coding sequence is TGTGCCAGCAGTGAGCAGGGAGGCTACACCTTC. It yields the protein CASSEQGGYTF.

The CDR3: CASQDRGNNQPQHF. DNA for the CDR3: TGTGCCAGTCAGGACAGGGGGAACAATCAGCCCCAGCATTTT. The chain uses TRBV19 and TRBJ1-5, with TRBD1 identical over 10 bases. This CDR3 region has 14 residues. The germline V gene has CDR1 LNHDA and CDR2 SQIVND (reference sequence). V lost 8 bases to trimming and J lost 3 bases; unmatched junction nucleotides: 4.

CDR3 protein: CASSWIRPGYTEAFF. The CDR3 region has the DNA TGTGCCAGCAGCTGGATTAGGCCCGGGTACACTGAAGCTTTCTTT. This rearrangement joins TRBV7-9 to TRBJ1-1; D is undetermined. This CDR3 contains 15 residues. Per germline, CDR1 SEHNR and CDR2 FQNEAQ (reference sequence). V dropped 4 bases and J dropped 3 bases, with 15 bases sitting between them.

This clone occurred a few times. CDR3 residues: CASSPARPTGSTEAFF. The CDR3 DNA sequence: TGTGCCAGCAGTCCCGCCCGTCCGACTGGGTCCACTGAAGCTTTCTTT. J is TRBJ1-1 and V is TRBV27; D not certain. Germline lookup yields CDR1 MNHEY and CDR2 SMNVEV (reference sequence). This CDR3 region has 16 residues. The V and J ends lost 5 bases and 4 bases respectively, with 20 bases between them.

The J gene is TRBJ1-1, the V gene TRBV5-1; 7 bases fit TRBD1. J gave up 1 base and V 4 bases, and 4 bases lay outside the gene matches. CDR3 length: 14 residues. Germline CDR1 is SGHRS and CDR2 is YFSETQ. CDR3 sequence reads: CASSPQGENTEAFF. The CDR3 DNA reads as TGCGCCAGCAGCCCCCAGGGGGAGAACACTGAAGCTTTCTTT.

CDR3 coding DNA: TGTGCCAGCAGCTTAACTAGCCCAGATACGCAGTATTTT. Its protein is CASSLTSPDTQYF. This chain joins TRBV7-2 and TRBJ2-3; D might be TRBD2 (6 bases). V dropped 2 bases and J dropped 4 bases, with 7 bases sitting between them. This CDR3 comprises 13 residues. Germline V lookup: CDR1 SGHTA, CDR2 FQGNSA.

The gene calls are TRBV2 and TRBJ1-3; D possibly corresponds to TRBD1 (5 bases). The CDR3 loop spans 16 amino acids. Germline CDR1 and CDR2: SNHLY and FYNNEI. With 3 bases removed from V and 0 bases from J, the gap between germline ends came to 12 bases. Here the CDR3 reads CASSEETAPSGNTIYF. The DNA for the CDR3 is TGTGCCAGCAGTGAGGAGACAGCCCCCTCTGGAAACACCATATATTTT.

The genes are TRBV5-1 and TRBJ1-4; 10 bases align to TRBD1. CDR1 SGHRS and CDR2 YFSETQ come from the germline V gene. V was clipped by 0 bases and J by 8 bases; unmatched bases: 1. This CDR3 has 14 amino acids. CDR3 in DNA: TGCGCCAGCAGCTTGGGACAGGGGGCAGAAAAACTGTTTTTT. It codes for CASSLGQGAEKLFF.

The V gene is TRBV5-1, the J gene TRBJ2-2; D is unclear. The V gene lost 1 base and the J gene lost 4 bases, with 11 bases spanning the gap. The CDR3 spans 15 residues. The germline gives CDR1 SGHRS, CDR2 YFSETQ. The DNA for the CDR3 is TGCGCCAGCAGCTTGTCTAATAGAGGCACCGGGGAGCTGTTTTTT. Protein: CASSLSNRGTGELFF. The full variable domain, in which reference TRBV5-1 and TRBJ2-2 provide the parts outside the CDR3, is KAGVTQTPRYLIKTRGQQVTLSCSPISGHRSVSWYQQTPGQGLQFLFEYFSETQRNKGNFPGRFSGRQFSNSRSEMNVSTLELGDSALYLCASSLSNRGTGELFFGEGSRLTVL.